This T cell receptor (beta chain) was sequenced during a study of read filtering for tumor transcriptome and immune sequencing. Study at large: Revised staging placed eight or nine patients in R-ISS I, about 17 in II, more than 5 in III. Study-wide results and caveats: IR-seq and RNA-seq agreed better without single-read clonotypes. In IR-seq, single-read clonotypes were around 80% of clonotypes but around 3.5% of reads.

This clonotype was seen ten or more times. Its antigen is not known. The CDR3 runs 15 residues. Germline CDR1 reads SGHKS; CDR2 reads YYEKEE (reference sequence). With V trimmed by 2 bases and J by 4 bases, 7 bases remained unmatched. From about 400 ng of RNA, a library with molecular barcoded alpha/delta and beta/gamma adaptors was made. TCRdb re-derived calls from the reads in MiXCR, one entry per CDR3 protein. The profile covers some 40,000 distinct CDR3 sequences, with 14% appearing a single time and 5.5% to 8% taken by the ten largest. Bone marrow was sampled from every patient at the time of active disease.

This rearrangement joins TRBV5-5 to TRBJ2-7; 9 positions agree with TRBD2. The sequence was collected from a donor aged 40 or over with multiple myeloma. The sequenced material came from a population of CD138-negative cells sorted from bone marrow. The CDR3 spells CASSFGAGGGYEQYF. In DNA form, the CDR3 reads TGTGCCAGCAGCTTCGGAGCGGGAGGAGGATACGAGCAGTACTTC. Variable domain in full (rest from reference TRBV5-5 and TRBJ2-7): DAGVTQSPTHLIKTRGQQVTLRCSPISGHKSVSWYQQVLGQGPQFIFQYYEKEERGRGNFPDRFSARQFPNYSSELNVNALLLGDSALYLCASSFGAGGGYEQYFGPGTRLTVT.